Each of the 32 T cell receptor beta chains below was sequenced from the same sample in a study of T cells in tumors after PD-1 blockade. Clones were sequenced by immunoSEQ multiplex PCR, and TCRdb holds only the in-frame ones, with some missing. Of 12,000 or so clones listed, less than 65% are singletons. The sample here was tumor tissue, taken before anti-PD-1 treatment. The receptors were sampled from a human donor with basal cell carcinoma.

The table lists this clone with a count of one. The CDR3 DNA is TGTGCCAGCAGTCCCCTCGGCTATGGCTACACCTTC. Translating gives CASSPLGYGYTF. The V call is TRBV12-3 or TRBV12-4, the J call TRBJ1-2; D is uncertain. V gave up 5 bases and J gave up 4 bases, with 8 bases separating them. The CDR3 is made up of 12 amino acids.

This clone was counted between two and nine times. CDR3 bases: TGCGCCAGCAGCTACACAGGGTCCTACAATGAGCAGTTCTTC. Translating gives CASSYTGSYNEQFF. The chain employs TRBV5-1 and TRBJ2-1, with D maybe TRBD1 (6 bases). This CDR3 has 14 residues. Trimming took 3 bases from V and 1 from J, leaving 8 bases between them. Germline V gives CDR1 SGHRS, CDR2 YFSETQ.

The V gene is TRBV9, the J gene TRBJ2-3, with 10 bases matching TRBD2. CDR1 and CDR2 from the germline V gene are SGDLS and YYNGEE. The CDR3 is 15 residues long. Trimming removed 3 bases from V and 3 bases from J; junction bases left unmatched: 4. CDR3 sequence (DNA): TGTGCCAGCAGCGGTAGCGGGAGGAGTACAGATACGCAGTATTTT. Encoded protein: CASSGSGRSTDTQYF.

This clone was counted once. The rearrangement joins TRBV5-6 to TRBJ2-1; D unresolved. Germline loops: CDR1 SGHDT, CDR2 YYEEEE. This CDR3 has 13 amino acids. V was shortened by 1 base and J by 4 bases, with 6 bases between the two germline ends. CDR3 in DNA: TGTGCCAGCAGCTTGCCGGTTTACAATGAGCAGTTCTTC. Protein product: CASSLPVYNEQFF.

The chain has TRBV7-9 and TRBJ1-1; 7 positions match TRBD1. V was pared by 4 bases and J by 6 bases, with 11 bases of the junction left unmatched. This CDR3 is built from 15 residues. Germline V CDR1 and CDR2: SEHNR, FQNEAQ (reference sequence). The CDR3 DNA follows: TGTGCCAGCAGCTCATGGACAGGCCCAGATGCTGAAGCTTTCTTT. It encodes CASSSWTGPDAEAFF.

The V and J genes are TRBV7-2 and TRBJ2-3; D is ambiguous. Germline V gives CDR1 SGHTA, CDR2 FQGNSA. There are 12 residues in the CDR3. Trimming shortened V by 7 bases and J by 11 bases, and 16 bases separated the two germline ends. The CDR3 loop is CASTSVGWGQYF. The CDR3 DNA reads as TGTGCCAGCACCTCCGTGGGTTGGGGGCAGTATTTT.

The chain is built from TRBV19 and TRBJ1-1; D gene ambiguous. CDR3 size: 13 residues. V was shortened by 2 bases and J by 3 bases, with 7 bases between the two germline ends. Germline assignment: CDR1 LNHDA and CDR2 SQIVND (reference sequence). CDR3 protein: CASSIRDDTEAFF. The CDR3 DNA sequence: TGTGCCAGTAGTATAAGGGATGACACTGAAGCTTTCTTT.

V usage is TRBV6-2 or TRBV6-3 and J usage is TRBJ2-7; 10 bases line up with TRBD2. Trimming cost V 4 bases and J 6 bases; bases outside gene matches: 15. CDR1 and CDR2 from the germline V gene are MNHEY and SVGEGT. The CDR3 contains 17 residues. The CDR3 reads CASSSQIGSGRTGEQYF. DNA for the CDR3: TGTGCCAGCAGTTCCCAGATCGGTAGCGGGAGGACGGGCGAGCAGTACTTC.

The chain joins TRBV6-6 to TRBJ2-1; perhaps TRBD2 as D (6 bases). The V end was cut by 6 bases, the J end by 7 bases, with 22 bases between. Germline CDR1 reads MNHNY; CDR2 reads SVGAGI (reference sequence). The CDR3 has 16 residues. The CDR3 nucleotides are TGTGCCAGCAGCCCTCCCGGACACTCGGAGGGGAATGAGCAGTTCTTC. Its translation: CASSPPGHSEGNEQFF.

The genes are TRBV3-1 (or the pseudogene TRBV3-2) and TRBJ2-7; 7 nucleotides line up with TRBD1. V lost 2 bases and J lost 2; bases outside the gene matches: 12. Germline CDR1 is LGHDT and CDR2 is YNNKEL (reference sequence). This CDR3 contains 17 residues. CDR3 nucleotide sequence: TGTGCCAGCAGCCAACCCCCCCGGGACAGTTCCCCCTACGAGCAGTACTTC. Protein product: CASSQPPRDSSPYEQYF.

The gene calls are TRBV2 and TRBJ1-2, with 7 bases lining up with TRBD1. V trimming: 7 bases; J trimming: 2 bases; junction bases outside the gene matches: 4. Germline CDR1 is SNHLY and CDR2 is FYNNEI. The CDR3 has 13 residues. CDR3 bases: TGTGCCAGCACCGAAGGGGGCAACTATGGCTACACCTTC. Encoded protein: CASTEGGNYGYTF.

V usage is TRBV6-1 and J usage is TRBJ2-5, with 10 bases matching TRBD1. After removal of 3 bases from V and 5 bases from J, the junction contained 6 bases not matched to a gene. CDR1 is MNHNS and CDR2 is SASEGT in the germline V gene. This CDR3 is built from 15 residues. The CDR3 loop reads CASSERQGAMETQYF. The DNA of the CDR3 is TGTGCCAGCAGTGAGAGACAGGGGGCCATGGAGACCCAGTACTTC.

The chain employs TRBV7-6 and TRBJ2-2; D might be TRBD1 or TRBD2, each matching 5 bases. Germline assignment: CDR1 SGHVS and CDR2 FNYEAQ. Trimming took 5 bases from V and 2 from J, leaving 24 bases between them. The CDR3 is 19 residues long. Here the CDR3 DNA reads TGTGCCAGCAGCCCCCGGGACCCCTTATCCGACTTAAACACCGGGGAGCTGTTTTTT. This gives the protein CASSPRDPLSDLNTGELFF.

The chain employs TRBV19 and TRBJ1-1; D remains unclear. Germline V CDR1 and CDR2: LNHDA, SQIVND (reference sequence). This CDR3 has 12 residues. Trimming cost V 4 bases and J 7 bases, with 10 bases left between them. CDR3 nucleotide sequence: TGTGCCAGTAGTAGGACGGAAATTGAAGCTTTCTTT. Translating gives CASSRTEIEAFF. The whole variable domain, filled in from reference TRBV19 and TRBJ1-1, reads DGGITQSPKYLFRKEGQNVTLSCEQNLNHDAMYWYRQDPGQGLRLIYYSQIVNDFQKGDIAEGYSVSREKKESFPLTVTSAQKNPTAFYLCASSRTEIEAFFGQGTRLTVV.

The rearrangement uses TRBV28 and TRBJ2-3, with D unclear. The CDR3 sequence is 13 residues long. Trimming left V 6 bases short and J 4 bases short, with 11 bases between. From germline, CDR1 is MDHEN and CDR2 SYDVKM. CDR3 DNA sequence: TGTGCCAGCAGCAGCCGAGGTCCAGATACGCAGTATTTT. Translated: CASSSRGPDTQYF.

CDR3 in amino acids: CASSPWGGTPNTGELFF. CDR3 in DNA: TGTGCCAGCAGTCCCTGGGGAGGGACACCCAACACCGGGGAGCTGTTTTTT. J is TRBJ2-2 and V is TRBV27; D perhaps matches TRBD2 (7 bases). The germline V gene has CDR1 MNHEY and CDR2 SMNVEV (reference sequence). The V end was cut by 5 bases, the J end by 2 bases, with 18 bases between. The CDR3 contains 17 residues.

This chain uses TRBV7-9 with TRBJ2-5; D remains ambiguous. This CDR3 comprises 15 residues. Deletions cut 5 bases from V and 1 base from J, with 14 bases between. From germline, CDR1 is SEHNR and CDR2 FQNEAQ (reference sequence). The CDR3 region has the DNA TGTGCCAGCAGCAGACCAACGACACTCCAAGAGACCCAGTACTTC. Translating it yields CASSRPTTLQETQYF.

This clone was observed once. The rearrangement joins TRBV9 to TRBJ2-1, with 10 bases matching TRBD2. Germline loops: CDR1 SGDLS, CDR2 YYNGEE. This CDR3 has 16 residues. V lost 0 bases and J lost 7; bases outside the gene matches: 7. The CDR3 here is CASSVVPAGGLNEQFF. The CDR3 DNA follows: TGTGCCAGCAGCGTAGTTCCAGCGGGGGGGCTAAATGAGCAGTTCTTC. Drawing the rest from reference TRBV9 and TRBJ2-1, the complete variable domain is DSGVTQTPKHLITATGQRVTLRCSPRSGDLSVYWYQQSLDQGLQFLIQYYNGEERAKGNILERFSAQQFPDLHSELNLSSLELGDSALYFCASSVVPAGGLNEQFFGPGTRLTVL.

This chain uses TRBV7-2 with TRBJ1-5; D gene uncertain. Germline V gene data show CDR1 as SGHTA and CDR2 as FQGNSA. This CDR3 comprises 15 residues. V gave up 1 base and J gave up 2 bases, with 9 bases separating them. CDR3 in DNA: TGTGCCAGCAGCTTAGAGGGTGGGGGCAATCAGCCCCAGCATTTT. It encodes CASSLEGGGNQPQHF.

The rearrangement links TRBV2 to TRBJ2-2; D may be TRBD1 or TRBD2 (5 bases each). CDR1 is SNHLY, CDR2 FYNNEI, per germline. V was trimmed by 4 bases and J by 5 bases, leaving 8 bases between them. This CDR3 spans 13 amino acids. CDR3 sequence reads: CASSVWGTGELFF. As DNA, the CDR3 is TGTGCCAGCAGTGTGTGGGGGACCGGGGAGCTGTTTTTT.

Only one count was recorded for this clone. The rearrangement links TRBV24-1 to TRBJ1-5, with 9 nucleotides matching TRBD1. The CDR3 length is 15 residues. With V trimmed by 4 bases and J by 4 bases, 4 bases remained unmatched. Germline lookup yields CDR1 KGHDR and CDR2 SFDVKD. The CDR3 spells CATSDPTGGNQPQHF. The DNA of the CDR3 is TGTGCCACCAGTGACCCGACAGGGGGAAATCAGCCCCAGCATTTT.

In nucleotides, the CDR3 is TGTGCCAGCAGTGCCCTACAGGGCTCCACAGATACGCAGTATTTT. This translates into CASSALQGSTDTQYF. The V gene is TRBV25-1, the J gene TRBJ2-3; possible D gene TRBD1, 6 bases. This CDR3 has 15 amino acids. V lost 4 bases to trimming and J lost 2 bases, with 13 bases between them. Per the germline V gene, CDR1 is MGHDK and CDR2 is SYGVNS.

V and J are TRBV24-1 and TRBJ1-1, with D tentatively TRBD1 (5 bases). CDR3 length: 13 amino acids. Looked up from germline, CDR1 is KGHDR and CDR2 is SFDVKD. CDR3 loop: CAAQETVNTEAFF. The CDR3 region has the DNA TGTGCGGCCCAAGAGACAGTGAACACTGAAGCTTTCTTT.

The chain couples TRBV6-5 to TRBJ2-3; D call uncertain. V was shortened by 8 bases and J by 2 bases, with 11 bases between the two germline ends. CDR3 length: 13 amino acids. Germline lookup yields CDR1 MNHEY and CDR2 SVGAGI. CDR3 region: CASLDRYTDTQYF. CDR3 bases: TGTGCCAGCTTGGACCGATACACAGATACGCAGTATTTT.

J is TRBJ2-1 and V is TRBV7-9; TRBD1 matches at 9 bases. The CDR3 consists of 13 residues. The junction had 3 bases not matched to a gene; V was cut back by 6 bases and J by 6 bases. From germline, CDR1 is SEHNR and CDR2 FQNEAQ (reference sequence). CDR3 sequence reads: CASRDRGGNEQFF. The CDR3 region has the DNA TGTGCCAGCAGGGACAGGGGTGGCAATGAGCAGTTCTTC.

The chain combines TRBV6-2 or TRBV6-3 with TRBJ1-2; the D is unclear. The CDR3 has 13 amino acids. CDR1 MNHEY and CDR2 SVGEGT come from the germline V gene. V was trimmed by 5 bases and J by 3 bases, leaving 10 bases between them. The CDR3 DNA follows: TGTGCCAGCAGTGAGGACGGGTACTATGGCTACACCTTC. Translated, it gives CASSEDGYYGYTF.

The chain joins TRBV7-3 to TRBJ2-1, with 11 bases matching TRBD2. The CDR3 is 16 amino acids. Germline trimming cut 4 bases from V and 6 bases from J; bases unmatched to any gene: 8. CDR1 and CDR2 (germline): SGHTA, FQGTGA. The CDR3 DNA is TGTGCCAGCAGCTCCGGACTAGCGGGCCCCTTCAATGAGCAGTTCTTC. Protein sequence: CASSSGLAGPFNEQFF.

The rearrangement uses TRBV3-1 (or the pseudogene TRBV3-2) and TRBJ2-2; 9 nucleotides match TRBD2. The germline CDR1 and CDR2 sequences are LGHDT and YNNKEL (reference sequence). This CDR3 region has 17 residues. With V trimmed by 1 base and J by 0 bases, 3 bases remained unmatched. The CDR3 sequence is CASSQGLAGSNTGELFF. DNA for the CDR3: TGTGCCAGCAGCCAAGGGCTAGCGGGGTCGAACACCGGGGAGCTGTTTTTT.

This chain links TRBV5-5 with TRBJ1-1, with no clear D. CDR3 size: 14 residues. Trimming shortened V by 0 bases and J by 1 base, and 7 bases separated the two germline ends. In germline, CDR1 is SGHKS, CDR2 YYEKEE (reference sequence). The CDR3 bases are TGTGCCAGCAGCTTGGCCGTATCGAACACTGAAGCTTTCTTT. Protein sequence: CASSLAVSNTEAFF.

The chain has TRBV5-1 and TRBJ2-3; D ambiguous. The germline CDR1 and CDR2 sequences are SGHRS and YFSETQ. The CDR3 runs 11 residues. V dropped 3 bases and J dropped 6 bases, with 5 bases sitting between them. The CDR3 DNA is TGCGCCAGCAGCTCCGCCGATACGCAGTATTTT. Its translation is CASSSADTQYF.

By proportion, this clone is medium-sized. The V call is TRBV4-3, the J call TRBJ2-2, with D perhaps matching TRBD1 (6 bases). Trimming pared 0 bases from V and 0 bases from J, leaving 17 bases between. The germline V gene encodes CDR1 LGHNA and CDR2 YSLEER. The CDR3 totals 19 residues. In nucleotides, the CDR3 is TGCGCCAGCAGCCAAGATGGGCAGGGGAGTAGGGCGAACACCGGGGAGCTGTTTTTT. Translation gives CASSQDGQGSRANTGELFF.

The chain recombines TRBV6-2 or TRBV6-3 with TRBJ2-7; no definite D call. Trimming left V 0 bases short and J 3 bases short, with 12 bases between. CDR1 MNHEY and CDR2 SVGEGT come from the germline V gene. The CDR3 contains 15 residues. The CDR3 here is CASSYSNENYYEQYF. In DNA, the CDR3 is TGTGCCAGCAGTTACTCGAATGAGAATTACTACGAGCAGTACTTC.